These T cell receptor beta chains were read from a single sample in a study of CD8 T cells in Susac syndrome. TCRdb redid the calling of the immunoSEQ multiplex PCR reads with MiXCR, one entry per CDR3 protein. This sample has about 83,000 distinct CDR3 sequences, with 95% to 97% found just once. The source material was CD8+ T cells from PBMCs. These receptor sequences come from a human donor with Susac syndrome. Both conserved end residues are trimmed from each CDR3. Some rows have no size entry. The others give once, few or many, or a class for an expanded clone.

j_call: TRBJ2-1
v_call: TRBV5-1
clone_size: NA
cdr3_aa: ASRKGSAGVINEQF

j_call: TRBJ2-5
v_call: TRBV10-3
clone_size: NA
cdr3_aa: AISARGGETQY

j_call: TRBJ2-2
v_call: TRBV5-6
clone_size: NA
cdr3_aa: ASSRARGRATTGELF

j_call: TRBJ1-4
v_call: TRBV6-4
clone_size: NA
cdr3_aa: ASSDFPDRAPNEKLF

j_call: TRBJ2-7
v_call: TRBV5-1
clone_size: NA
cdr3_aa: ASSLALRYEQY

j_call: TRBJ1-1
v_call: TRBV27
clone_size: NA
cdr3_aa: ASRDRGINTEAF

j_call: TRBJ2-1
v_call: TRBV5-1
clone_size: NA
cdr3_aa: ASSVAGGRGEQF

j_call: TRBJ1-1
v_call: TRBV7-9
clone_size: NA
cdr3_aa: ASSFFTGQGSRGTEAF

j_call: TRBJ2-7
v_call: TRBV25-1
clone_size: NA
cdr3_aa: ASSDGLAVYEQY

j_call: TRBJ2-1
v_call: TRBV11-1
clone_size: NA
cdr3_aa: ASSEGNEQF

j_call: TRBJ2-7
v_call: TRBV30
clone_size: NA
cdr3_aa: AWSAGISYEQY

j_call: TRBJ2-3
v_call: TRBV21-1
clone_size: NA
cdr3_aa: ASSSRGPSTDTQY

j_call: TRBJ1-5
v_call: TRBV15
clone_size: NA
cdr3_aa: ATSYRRDNQPQH

j_call: TRBJ2-1
v_call: TRBV20-1
clone_size: NA
cdr3_aa: SARDYGLGLYNEQF

j_call: TRBJ2-1
v_call: TRBV6-5
clone_size: NA
cdr3_aa: ASSYGGSEF

j_call: TRBJ1-2
v_call: TRBV29-1
clone_size: NA
cdr3_aa: SVEEWDRGQANYGYT

j_call: TRBJ1-2
v_call: TRBV5-4
clone_size: NA
cdr3_aa: ASRMDSGYGYT

j_call: TRBJ2-1
v_call: TRBV5-4
clone_size: NA
cdr3_aa: ASSGGTGNNEQF

j_call: TRBJ2-1
v_call: TRBV20-1
clone_size: NA
cdr3_aa: SAPGSYNEQF

j_call: TRBJ2-5
v_call: TRBV5-1
clone_size: NA
cdr3_aa: ASSLGRWDRHQETQY

j_call: TRBJ1-4
v_call: TRBV12-3/TRBV12-4
clone_size: NA
cdr3_aa: ASSLGPGQGGF

j_call: TRBJ2-1
v_call: TRBV29-1
clone_size: once
cdr3_aa: SVETGTNSQF

j_call: TRBJ1-2
v_call: TRBV7-9
clone_size: NA
cdr3_aa: ASSRGSDGYT

j_call: TRBJ1-1
v_call: TRBV5-1
clone_size: NA
cdr3_aa: ASSRPGVGTEAF

j_call: TRBJ2-1
v_call: TRBV6-2/TRBV6-3
clone_size: once
cdr3_aa: ASSPSLAGAYNEQF

j_call: TRBJ2-7
v_call: TRBV6-2/TRBV6-3
clone_size: NA
cdr3_aa: ASSTVNYEQY

j_call: TRBJ1-4
v_call: TRBV7-9
clone_size: NA
cdr3_aa: ASSGTGPNEKLF

j_call: TRBJ2-5
v_call: TRBV7-9
clone_size: NA
cdr3_aa: ASSLVRGPEETQY

j_call: TRBJ1-5
v_call: TRBV28
clone_size: NA
cdr3_aa: ASSFLSNQPQH

j_call: TRBJ2-2
v_call: TRBV29-1
clone_size: once
cdr3_aa: SVEGQLNTGELF

j_call: TRBJ1-1
v_call: TRBV20-1
clone_size: NA
cdr3_aa: SASLEPMNTEAF

j_call: TRBJ2-7
v_call: TRBV29-1
clone_size: NA
cdr3_aa: SVESIGETYEQY

j_call: TRBJ1-2
v_call: TRBV6-2/TRBV6-3
clone_size: NA
cdr3_aa: ASTPGPSYYGYT

j_call: TRBJ1-4
v_call: TRBV20-1
clone_size: NA
cdr3_aa: SASPSPNEKLF

j_call: TRBJ1-4
v_call: TRBV30
clone_size: NA
cdr3_aa: AWSITAATNEKLF

j_call: TRBJ1-1
v_call: TRBV24-1
clone_size: NA
cdr3_aa: ATRTSGGTEAF

j_call: TRBJ2-5
v_call: TRBV27
clone_size: NA
cdr3_aa: ASRALTGLRLETQY